Listed below are T cell receptor beta chains from one sample, sequenced in a study of beta chain features in type 1 diabetes. Sequenced by immunoSEQ multiplex PCR; TCRdb stores in-frame clones only, minus some. The table shows about 270,000 clones, with 13% to 15% occurring only once. The source material was naive CD4+ T cells from blood. These receptors originate from a man aged 25 to 45 with type 1 diabetes. Each CDR3 is given with its conserved first and last residue. D genes are given only for firm matches. Clone size is not always given. Where it is, it says once, few, many or a class for expanded clones.

TRBV27	.	TRBJ2-7	.	CASSPPQGTFIGHEQYF	TGTGCCAGCAGTCCCCCGCAGGGGACCTTTATCGGGCACGAGCAGTACTTC
TRBV29-1	.	TRBJ1-1	few	CSVDTSGGATEAFF	TGCAGCGTTGATACCTCGGGGGGCGCAACTGAAGCTTTCTTT
TRBV6-4	TRBD1	TRBJ1-5	.	CARPRGPGEPQHF	TGTGCCAGGCCTAGGGGGCCGGGGGAGCCCCAGCATTTT
TRBV18	.	TRBJ1-1	few	CASSPTLANTEAFF	TGTGCCAGCTCACCTACTCTCGCCAACACTGAAGCTTTCTTT
TRBV28	TRBD1	TRBJ2-1	few	CASRTGGLEQFF	TGTGCCAGCAGGACAGGGGGGTTAGAGCAGTTCTTC
TRBV10-3	TRBD2	TRBJ2-2	.	CASKTGTSGSVGGELFF	TGTGCCTCCAAAACTGGGACTAGCGGGAGTGTCGGCGGGGAGCTGTTTTTT
TRBV18	TRBD1	TRBJ1-2	few	CASSRQGVDYGYTF	TGTGCCAGCTCTCGTCAGGGGGTAGACTATGGCTACACCTTC
TRBV9	.	TRBJ2-5	few	CASSVGDNQETQYF	TGTGCCAGCAGCGTAGGGGACAACCAAGAGACCCAGTACTTC
TRBV10-3	TRBD1	TRBJ1-1	.	CAISGGQVYTEAFF	TGTGCCATCAGTGGGGGACAGGTGTACACTGAAGCTTTCTTT
TRBV5-1	.	TRBJ2-7	few	CASSPRSEPYEQYF	TGCGCCAGCAGCCCGAGGTCCGAACCCTACGAGCAGTACTTC
TRBV28	TRBD1	TRBJ1-1	.	CASSYRGNTEAFF	TGTGCCAGCAGCTACAGGGGGAACACTGAAGCTTTCTTT
TRBV20-1	.	TRBJ1-2	.	CSARDTYGYTF	TGCAGTGCTAGGGACACCTATGGCTACACCTTC
TRBV28	.	TRBJ2-7	.	CASRPNLAVSYEQYF	TGTGCCAGCAGACCTAATCTAGCAGTCTCCTACGAGCAGTACTTC
TRBV7-2	TRBD2	TRBJ2-7	.	CASRKSSGRYEQYF	TGTGCCAGCAGAAAATCTAGCGGGAGATACGAGCAGTACTTC
TRBV19	.	TRBJ2-4	few	CASSIQGRGNIQYF	TGTGCCAGTAGTATACAGGGGCGGGGGAACATTCAGTACTTC
TRBV5-1	.	TRBJ2-1	few	CASSGGQNNEQFF	TGCGCCAGCAGCGGCGGACAGAACAATGAGCAGTTCTTC
TRBV28	.	TRBJ1-1	.	CASSLLLTGPMNTEAFF	TGTGCCAGCAGTTTACTCCTCACAGGACCTATGAACACTGAAGCTTTCTTT
TRBV29-1	TRBD1	TRBJ2-7	.	CSVGRGQGSYEQYF	TGCAGCGTCGGTCGGGGACAGGGCTCCTACGAGCAGTACTTC
TRBV21-1	.	TRBJ1-5	few	CASSLRGGTDNQPQHF	TGTGCCAGCAGCCTGCGGGGGGGGACAGACAATCAGCCCCAGCATTTT
TRBV5-4	TRBD2	TRBJ2-5	.	CASSPLGTSDETQYF	TGTGCCAGCAGCCCACTAGGTACTAGCGACGAGACCCAGTACTTC
TRBV9	.	TRBJ2-5	few	CASSRTSYWETQYF	TGTGCCAGCAGCCGAACTAGCTACTGGGAGACCCAGTACTTC
TRBV7-6	.	TRBJ1-1	.	CASSFQVGTEAFF	TGTGCCAGCAGCTTCCAGGTTGGCACTGAAGCTTTCTTT
TRBV15	.	TRBJ2-1	few	CATSRVRGTAINEQFF	TGTGCCACCAGCAGAGTACGCGGGACAGCCATTAATGAGCAGTTCTTC
TRBV7-7	TRBD1	TRBJ2-7	.	CASSPTGAASEQYF	TGTGCCAGCAGCCCGACAGGGGCCGCCTCCGAGCAGTACTTC
TRBV28	TRBD1	TRBJ1-2	few	CASSFPGQGGYTF	TGTGCCAGCAGTTTCCCGGGACAGGGGGGCTACACCTTC
TRBV4-1	TRBD1	TRBJ2-5	.	CASSRNPTGGLETQYF	TGCGCCAGCAGCCGGAACCCGACAGGGGGCTTAGAGACCCAGTACTTC
TRBV18	TRBD1	TRBJ1-1	once	CASSGSDRKNTEAFF	TGTGCCAGCTCAGGTTCGGACAGGAAGAACACTGAAGCTTTCTTT
TRBV6-5	TRBD2	TRBJ2-2	few	CASKTSGNTGELFF	TGTGCCAGCAAGACTAGCGGTAACACCGGGGAGCTGTTTTTT
TRBV28	.	TRBJ2-1	few	CASSTRGNEQFF	TGTGCCAGCAGCACCAGGGGCAATGAGCAGTTCTTC
TRBV14	TRBD2	TRBJ2-4	.	CASSQGLAGGAKNIQYF	TGTGCCAGCAGCCAAGGACTAGCGGGAGGGGCGAAAAACATTCAGTACTTC
TRBV29-1	.	TRBJ1-5	.	CSVQGGSNQPQHF	TGCAGCGTCCAGGGAGGAAGCAATCAGCCCCAGCATTTT
TRBV5-1	TRBD2	TRBJ2-7	.	CASSSQLAGGEQYF	TGCGCCAGCAGCTCCCAACTAGCGGGGGGAGAGCAGTACTTC
TRBV2	.	TRBJ1-4	few	CASRGTGGEKLFF	TGTGCCAGCAGAGGGACTGGGGGGGAAAAACTGTTTTTT
TRBV18	TRBD2	TRBJ2-1	.	CASSPLAGASYNEQFF	TGTGCCAGCTCACCCCTAGCGGGAGCTTCCTACAATGAGCAGTTCTTC
TRBV9	.	TRBJ2-5	once	CASSVGGQETQYF	TGTGCCAGCAGCGTGGGGGGTCAAGAGACCCAGTACTTC
TRBV5-4	TRBD2	TRBJ2-1	few	CASSSGRLSYNEQFF	TGTGCCAGCAGTAGCGGGAGACTTAGTTACAATGAGCAGTTCTTC
TRBV10-3	TRBD2	TRBJ2-7	.	CAISELSGTYEQYF	TGTGCCATCAGTGAGCTAAGCGGGACCTACGAGCAGTACTTC
TRBV5-1	.	TRBJ1-2	.	CASSLGTRYGYTF	TGCGCCAGCAGCCTGGGGACTCGCTATGGCTACACCTTC
TRBV4-1	TRBD2	TRBJ2-1	few	CASSPLTSGKVDEQFF	TGCGCCAGCAGCCCGTTGACTAGCGGGAAGGTTGATGAGCAGTTCTTC
TRBV9	TRBD1	TRBJ1-2	few	CASSGRTGGAYGYTF	TGTGCCAGCAGCGGAAGGACAGGGGGAGCCTATGGCTACACCTTC
TRBV5-4	TRBD2	TRBJ2-2	few	CAIGTSGSSTGELFF	TGTGCCATCGGGACTAGCGGGAGTAGCACCGGGGAGCTGTTTTTT
TRBV28	TRBD1	TRBJ1-2	few	CASRIPRDRRYYGYTF	TGTGCCAGCAGAATCCCCCGGGACAGGCGATACTATGGCTACACCTTC
TRBV4-2	TRBD1	TRBJ2-3	few	CASSTRQGGDTQYF	TGTGCCAGCAGCACACGACAGGGTGGAGATACGCAGTATTTT
TRBV7-8	.	TRBJ2-3	.	CASSPRDFVTDTQYF	TGTGCCAGCAGCCCCCGGGACTTCGTCACAGATACGCAGTATTTT
TRBV29-1	.	TRBJ2-1	few	CSVGTMAVGEQFF	TGCAGCGTTGGGACTATGGCCGTCGGAGAGCAGTTCTTC
TRBV18	.	TRBJ2-7	few	CASSPQTGWDEQYF	TGTGCCAGCTCACCACAAACAGGGTGGGACGAGCAGTACTTC
TRBV5-1	TRBD2	TRBJ2-7	.	CASSLPQRGSYEQYF	TGCGCCAGCAGCCTTCCCCAGCGGGGCTCCTACGAGCAGTACTTC
TRBV27	.	TRBJ2-6	few	CASSGARAGANVLTF	TGTGCCAGCAGTGGGGCGAGAGCTGGGGCCAACGTCCTGACTTTC
TRBV5-1	.	TRBJ1-5	.	CASSLAPDQPQHF	TGCGCCAGCAGCTTGGCCCCCGATCAGCCCCAGCATTTT
TRBV28	TRBD1	TRBJ1-3	few	CASSSTGTGNGNTIYF	TGTGCCAGCAGTTCCACCGGGACAGGGAATGGAAACACCATATATTTT